The 7 T cell receptor beta chains in this list originate from one sample, sequenced in a study of T-cell memory formation after mild COVID-19 (TCRdb year 2021). The method was 5' RACE. Sequencing instrument: Illumina NovaSeq 6000. TCRdb trimmed public reads at Q25 via fastp, called clones via MiXCR and kept in-frame beta chains. Entries are consolidated by CDR3 protein sequence, retaining the most common genes and DNA. The sample table lists about 110,000 distinct CDR3 sequences, 15% to 20% of them with a count of one. The ten largest clones capture roughly 6% of the sample. Sequencing was done on a sample of PBMCs or a T cell subset sorted from them (not recorded which). The source of these receptors is a young man who had mild COVID-19 (a few samples of this study predate the infection). The sample titles of this study are shuffled in the database, so cell type and time point are left out; the donor was told from shared clones.

This clonotype was picked up a small number of times. The chain uses TRBV12-5 and TRBJ2-5; maybe TRBD1 (6 bases). The CDR3 has 14 amino acids. Germline V CDR1 and CDR2: LGHNT, FRNRAP. V was clipped by 1 base and J by 4 bases, with 10 bases between them. The CDR3 DNA reads TGTGCTAGTGGTTTGGGGGTCAGGGGAGAGACCCAGTACTTC. It encodes CASGLGVRGETQYF.

This clonotype has more than one count but fewer than ten. The chain employs TRBV6-5 and TRBJ2-5; tentative D call: TRBD1 (6 bases). With 8 bases removed from V and 4 bases from J, the gap between germline ends came to 8 bases. This CDR3 has 11 amino acids. Per the germline V gene, CDR1 is MNHEY and CDR2 is SVGAGI. The CDR3 sequence is CASGRGETQYF. In DNA form, the CDR3 reads TGTGCCAGCGGCAGGGGAGAGACCCAGTACTTC.

This clonotype was counted many times. This chain connects TRBV20-1 to TRBJ2-1, with a tentative D call TRBD1 (6 bases). The CDR3 is 17 amino acids. Trimming stripped 3 bases from V and 4 bases from J, with 22 bases between. In germline, CDR1 is DFQATT, CDR2 SNEGSKA (reference sequence). The CDR3 DNA follows: TGCAGTGCTAGGGACCGTTTTAGGGTAGGACAGTACAATGAGCAGTTCTTC. The encoded protein is CSARDRFRVGQYNEQFF.

The chain has TRBV4-2 and TRBJ2-3; D is undetermined. CDR1 and CDR2 from the germline V gene are LGHNA and YNFKEQ. V lost 1 base to trimming and J lost 5 bases, with 10 bases between them. The CDR3 loop spans 14 amino acids. The CDR3 region is CASSQVGTRDTQYF. CDR3 sequence (DNA): TGTGCCAGCAGCCAAGTTGGTACTCGAGATACGCAGTATTTT.

The CDR3 coding sequence is TGTGCCAGCGGGGGAGAACAGGGCTCTGAAGCTTTCTTT. Its translation is CASGGEQGSEAFF. The chain combines TRBV12-3 or TRBV12-4 with TRBJ1-1, with D tentatively TRBD1 (6 bases). The CDR3 has 13 residues. V was trimmed by 8 bases and J by 6 bases, leaving 16 bases between them.

This clonotype was seen only a few times. J is TRBJ1-6 and V is TRBV15; D is unclear. This CDR3 has 15 amino acids. The germline V gene encodes CDR1 LNHNV and CDR2 YYDKDF (reference sequence). Trimming shortened V by 1 base and J by 1 base, and 5 bases separated the two germline ends. CDR3 DNA sequence: TGTGCCACCAGCAGAGGGGAGTCCTATAATTCACCCCTCCACTTT. Its translation is CATSRGESYNSPLHF.

This clonotype was detected only a few times. The J gene is TRBJ2-5, the V gene TRBV20-1, with TRBD1 matching over 11 bases. This CDR3 comprises 13 residues. The germline CDR1 and CDR2 sequences are DFQATT and SNEGSKA (reference sequence). The V gene end was trimmed by 5 bases and the J gene end by 7 bases; junction bases not matched to a gene: 6. The CDR3 sequence is CSAPGQGAGTQYF. CDR3 DNA: TGCAGTGCTCCTGGACAGGGGGCTGGGACCCAGTACTTC.